The entry below gives a single T cell receptor beta chain sequence along with its context. Antigen: not known. These data belong to a study of Ad26.COV2.S vaccination and SARS-CoV-2 variants. In the study overall: Trial arm assignment for the donor was COV1001 Ad26.COV2.S. Study results and limitations: Vaccine and placebo recipients had comparable breadth of non-spike TCRs.

V was shortened by 3 bases and J by 1 base, with 12 bases between the two germline ends. Germline assignment: CDR1 SEHNR and CDR2 FQNEAQ (reference sequence). CDR3 length: 15 residues. Clones were read by immunoSEQ multiplex PCR, and TCRdb kept only the in-frame ones, dropping some. The sample consists of about 350,000 clones, 75% to 90% of them appearing once. Treatment given: 15 to 20 received Ad26.COV2.S at low or high dose, single or two shots; 5 received placebo; per-sample allocation not given. Material that was analyzed had been drawn on day 63 after the first vaccine or placebo injection. An adult donor aged 18-55 years was enrolled in Boston. Expressing Wuhan-strain SARS-CoV-2 spike, an Ad26 vector served as the vaccine.

This sequence originates from a person aged 18-65 years who received the Ad26.COV2.S COVID-19 vaccine or a placebo. The sample consisted of peripheral blood, taken in a trial of Ad26.COV2.S vaccine versus placebo. The V call is TRBV7-9, the J call TRBJ2-5; unclear D gene. For the CDR3, the DNA is TGTGCCAGCAGCTTCGGGTTCCTCGCCCAAGAGACCCAGTACTTC. This encodes CASSFGFLAQETQYF.